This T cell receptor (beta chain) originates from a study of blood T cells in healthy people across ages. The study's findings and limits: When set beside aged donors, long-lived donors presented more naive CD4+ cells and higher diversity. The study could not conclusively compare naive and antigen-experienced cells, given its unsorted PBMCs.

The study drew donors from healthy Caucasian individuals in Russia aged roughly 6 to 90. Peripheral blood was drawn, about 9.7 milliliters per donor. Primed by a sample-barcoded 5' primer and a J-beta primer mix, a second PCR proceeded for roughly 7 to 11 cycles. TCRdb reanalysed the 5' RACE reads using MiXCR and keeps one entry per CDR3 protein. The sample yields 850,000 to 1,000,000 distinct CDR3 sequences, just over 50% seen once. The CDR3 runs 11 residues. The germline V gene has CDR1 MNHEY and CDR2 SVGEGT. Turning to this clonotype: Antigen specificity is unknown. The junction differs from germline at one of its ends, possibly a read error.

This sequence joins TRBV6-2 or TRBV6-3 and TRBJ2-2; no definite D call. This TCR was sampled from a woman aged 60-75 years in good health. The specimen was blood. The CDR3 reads CASSTTEELFF. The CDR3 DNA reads TGTGCCAGCAGCACAACCGAGGAGCTGTTTTTT.